These T cell receptor beta chains were read from a single sample in a study of identical twins. TCRdb called the 5' RACE reads again in MiXCR, with one record for every CDR3 protein. The sample lists about 550,000 distinct CDR3 sequences, about 20% occurring once. This same sample was also part of a study on yellow fever vaccine responses in identical twins.

Sequenced material: CD4+ T cells sorted from blood. The receptors stem from a woman between 18 and 29 years old in good health. CDR3s include the opening cysteine and the closing phenylalanine or tryptophan. The order of the fields is V gene, D gene, J gene, clone size, CDR3 protein. The D gene is left open where the match is weak. Only part of the rows carry a size: once, few, many, or a class if the clone is expanded.

v_gene: TRBV10-3
d_gene: .
j_gene: TRBJ2-3
abundance: few
CDR3aa: CAISDVAKSTDTQYF

v_gene: TRBV6-1
d_gene: .
j_gene: TRBJ2-1
abundance: .
CDR3aa: CASRPPGVNEQFF

v_gene: TRBV6-1
d_gene: .
j_gene: TRBJ2-7
abundance: .
CDR3aa: CASRQTWTAAPYEQYF

v_gene: TRBV7-6
d_gene: .
j_gene: TRBJ1-3
abundance: .
CDR3aa: CASSLAARTVSGNTIYF

v_gene: TRBV20-1
d_gene: .
j_gene: TRBJ2-1
abundance: .
CDR3aa: CSARSLQGWNEQFF

v_gene: TRBV6-1
d_gene: .
j_gene: TRBJ2-2
abundance: few
CDR3aa: CASMPSGSGHTGELFF

v_gene: TRBV20-1
d_gene: .
j_gene: TRBJ2-3
abundance: .
CDR3aa: CSGGVTDTQYF

v_gene: TRBV20-1
d_gene: .
j_gene: TRBJ2-5
abundance: few
CDR3aa: CSAPIPGHRSRETQYF

v_gene: TRBV10-3
d_gene: .
j_gene: TRBJ2-1
abundance: few
CDR3aa: CAISVSGYNEQFF

v_gene: TRBV7-9
d_gene: TRBD2
j_gene: TRBJ2-1
abundance: few
CDR3aa: CASKGSGYNEQFF

v_gene: TRBV20-1
d_gene: TRBD1
j_gene: TRBJ1-1
abundance: .
CDR3aa: CSAREDRVSEAFF

v_gene: TRBV9
d_gene: TRBD1
j_gene: TRBJ1-1
abundance: .
CDR3aa: CASSTPGGVDTEAFF

v_gene: TRBV11-2
d_gene: .
j_gene: TRBJ2-7
abundance: .
CDR3aa: CASSLAVVPYEQYF

v_gene: TRBV20-1
d_gene: TRBD2
j_gene: TRBJ2-1
abundance: .
CDR3aa: CCAHPPSGGAGFNEQFF

v_gene: TRBV10-3
d_gene: .
j_gene: TRBJ2-2
abundance: .
CDR3aa: CATTDRNTGELFF

v_gene: TRBV11-2
d_gene: TRBD2
j_gene: TRBJ2-1
abundance: .
CDR3aa: CASSLRERDYNEQFF

v_gene: TRBV4-1
d_gene: .
j_gene: TRBJ2-3
abundance: few
CDR3aa: CASSQDLARADTQYF

v_gene: TRBV29-1
d_gene: .
j_gene: TRBJ1-1
abundance: .
CDR3aa: CSVEVTEAFF

v_gene: TRBV20-1
d_gene: .
j_gene: TRBJ2-3
abundance: .
CDR3aa: CCARDLRSVNTDTQYF

v_gene: TRBV7-9
d_gene: TRBD1
j_gene: TRBJ2-3
abundance: .
CDR3aa: CASSPTRDRTTDTQYF

v_gene: TRBV5-6
d_gene: .
j_gene: TRBJ2-3
abundance: .
CDR3aa: CASSLAGITQYF

v_gene: TRBV24-1
d_gene: .
j_gene: TRBJ2-3
abundance: once
CDR3aa: CATSDLGAGPKDTQYF

v_gene: TRBV4-2
d_gene: TRBD2
j_gene: TRBJ2-1
abundance: few
CDR3aa: CASSQEAGAFNEQFF